The entry that follows covers one T cell receptor beta chain sequence. This sample was taken from a study of blood T cell repertoires in COVID-19. Across the whole study: The samples span acute and convalescent COVID-19 from the United States, Italy and Spain.

The CDR3 spans 13 residues. The V gene end was trimmed by 5 bases and the J gene end by 7 bases; junction bases not matched to a gene: 5. Germline V gene data show CDR1 as SGHVS and CDR2 as FQNEAQ. Study processing details: Nucleated cell counts were estimated from reference gene primer amplification. Sequencing used immunoSEQ multiplex PCR; TCRdb keeps in-frame clones, though not all of them. The DNA gave D and trimming, while V, J and clone size come from that table. The repertoire holds 100,000 or so clones, more than 75% seen once, with approximately 24% in the top ten. This chain links TRBV7-8 with TRBJ2-7, with 10 bases matching TRBD2. This TCR was recovered from a human donor in a cohort sampled during active COVID-19. The sequencing sample was made of peripheral blood. The DNA of the CDR3 is TGTGCCAGCAGCCCGGGACTAGCGCGGGAGCAGTACTTC. The encoded protein is CASSPGLAREQYF.